This TCR beta chain was sequenced during a study of blood T cell repertoires in COVID-19. Study background: Samples taken during acute and convalescent COVID-19 were collected in the United States, Italy and Spain.

The table came from immunoSEQ multiplex PCR; TCRdb's copy has only in-frame clones and leaves some out. Of more than 110,000 clones in the sample, around 90% were seen once. The V gene's germline CDR1 is SGHRS and CDR2 YFSETQ. The CDR3 consists of 13 residues. The V end was cut by 3 bases, the J end by 8 bases, with 14 bases between. Sequencing was carried out using peripheral blood. The genes are TRBV5-1 and TRBJ1-2; D is possibly TRBD1 (5 bases). This receptor was obtained from an elderly woman with acute or convalescent COVID-19. CDR3 sequence reads: CASSSTGGEGYTF. CDR3 coding DNA: TGCGCCAGCAGCTCCACCGGGGGTGAGGGCTACACCTTC.